This TCR beta chain was sequenced for a study of T cells in Graves' hyperthyroidism and ophthalmopathy. V gave up 0 bases and J gave up 4 bases, with 5 bases separating them. CDR1 is SGHRS, CDR2 YFSETQ, per germline. The CDR3 sequence is 13 residues long. TCR beta CDR3 regions were amplified from RNA. The TCR CDR3 was amplified in a first-round RT-PCR using the HTBI primer set. TCRdb itself ran the multiplex PCR reads through MiXCR, one entry per CDR3 protein. The sample holds approximately 300,000 distinct CDR3 sequences; approximately 15% are singletons and the top ten take over 45%. In this sample, this clonotype turned up many times. Its antigen is as yet unknown. Regarding the study as a whole: Ophthalmopathy, which appeared later, was predicted by the model a median roughly 6.6 months before onset.

The chain has TRBV5-1 and TRBJ2-1; D uncertain. The sequence was collected from an older woman with Graves' ophthalmopathy. Sequencing used blood. CDR3 amino acids: CASSLDQYNEQFF. CDR3 bases: TGCGCCAGCAGCTTGGACCAATACAATGAGCAGTTCTTC.